These T cell receptor beta chains were read from a single sample in a study of cytomegalovirus exposure and HLA in healthy donors. The protocol was immunoSEQ multiplex PCR, while the TCRdb copy is restricted to in-frame clones and leaves out a portion. Of approximately 160,000 clones listed, over 65% are singletons. Sample: PBMCs. These receptors were taken from a woman in her thirties or forties in good health and CMV-seropositive. Both conserved end residues are trimmed from each CDR3. Fields, in order: V gene, J gene, CDR3 protein.

TRBV7-9	-	ASSLSPLGGGEQY
TRBV7-9	TRBJ2-2	ASTQLKLAGGTTGELF
TRBV9	TRBJ1-6	ASSAPDRTNSPLH
TRBV6-5	TRBJ2-7	ASSYGDYSYEQY
TRBV7-2	TRBJ2-7	ASSLALTSVGEQY
TRBV6-1	TRBJ1-2	AGGGSYGYT
TRBV10-3	TRBJ2-5	AISDIQETQY
TRBV7-2	TRBJ2-5	ASSLGGGQETQY
TRBV19	TRBJ2-1	ASGRSFQENEQF
TRBV5-4	TRBJ1-4	ASSLTGPNEKLF
TRBV5-1	TRBJ2-7	ASSLGRDRVHEQY
TRBV18	TRBJ2-1	ASSPGLGEDNEQF
TRBV4-3	TRBJ1-4	ASSQDLGYREKLF
TRBV5-4	TRBJ1-2	ASIQGQGDGYT
TRBV9	TRBJ2-3	ASSVEGTRDTQY
TRBV7-8	TRBJ1-2	ASSDKRQRGYT
TRBV5-8	TRBJ1-1	ASSLRGNTEAF
TRBV11-3	TRBJ1-1	ASSLRQGEAF
TRBV18	TRBJ2-7	ASSLLDRDEQY
TRBV19	TRBJ2-6	AVGGANVLT
TRBV27	TRBJ2-7	ASSFASGSPYEQY
TRBV18	TRBJ2-3	ASSPTGRGSTDTQY
TRBV5-4	TRBJ2-3	ASSLGGLVTDTQY
TRBV29-1	TRBJ2-7	SARQGSYEQY
TRBV7-9	TRBJ1-2	SSSFGIEGYP
TRBV7-2	TRBJ1-2	ASSFTPGSRVSGYT
TRBV27	TRBJ1-2	ASTPRDRVYYGYT
TRBV19	TRBJ2-1	ASSILRAGGGYNEQF
TRBV27	TRBJ1-1	ASSPYVLNTEAF
TRBV7-3	TRBJ1-1	ASSLMANTEAF
TRBV7-2	TRBJ2-2	ASSSAGITGELF
TRBV14	TRBJ1-2	ASSPSLTGSGYT
TRBV6-5	TRBJ1-5	AGALQGGGQPQH
TRBV12-5	TRBJ2-1	ASGSSGGGNEQF
TRBV28	-	ASSSPYEQY
TRBV6-5	TRBJ2-3	ASSYGGRAPDTQY
TRBV29-1	TRBJ1-2	SVERTSNYGYT
TRBV4-3	TRBJ1-2	ASSQDGTGISNYGYT
TRBV28	TRBJ1-2	ASSLKGRGNYT
TRBV5-1	TRBJ2-5	ASSLVFQGLQETQY
TRBV5-4	TRBJ1-1	ASSFPLQGDTEAF
TRBV5-6	TRBJ2-5	ASSTGTGGPQETQY
TRBV4-3	TRBJ2-2	ASSQESGGGAITGELF
TRBV12-5	TRBJ1-4	ASALTGRREKLF
TRBV9	TRBJ2-2	ASTWGTTGGELF